This TCR beta chain was sequenced during a study of T cell responses to AZD1222 COVID-19 vaccine. Germline-derived CDR1 and CDR2 are SGDLS and YYNGEE. Trimming took 3 bases from V and 0 from J, leaving 11 bases between them. This CDR3 contains 15 residues. The data were produced by immunoSEQ multiplex PCR, yet TCRdb's version contains in-frame clones alone and is incomplete. The sample records some 170,000 clones, approximately 90% being singletons. Combined were second doses at about 4 or about 12 weeks. The V and J genes are TRBV9 and TRBJ2-3; D may be TRBD2 (6 bases). This sample comprised peripheral blood, obtained 28 days after the second AZD1222 dose. The sequence was obtained from an adult who received the AZD1222 COVID-19 vaccine. In DNA, the CDR3 is TGTGCCAGCAGCGAGCGGGTCGGGAGCACAGATACGCAGTATTTT. Its translation: CASSERVGSTDTQYF.